The clone carrying this TCR beta chain was seen a few times. This record comes from a study of CD8 T cells in Susac syndrome. Trimming took off 4 bases at V and 0 bases at J, with 5 bases between the two ends. The CDR3 sequence is 12 residues long. The germline V gene has CDR1 SGDLS and CDR2 YYNGEE. TEMRA cells were enriched by FACS, and CD4+ and CD8+ T cells were negatively isolated. An input of 0.5 to 1 ug of RNA was subjected to reverse transcription using random hexamers. Amplification of TCR beta CDR3 across 54 Vbeta and 13 Jbeta was performed with immunoSEQ multiplex PCR. TCRdb re-derived calls from the immunoSEQ multiplex PCR reads in MiXCR, one entry per CDR3 protein. In the table there are some 26,000 distinct CDR3 sequences, roughly 94% of which are singletons.

The source is a human donor in good health. Sample: CD8+ T cells from PBMCs. This chain links TRBV9 with TRBJ2-7; D unresolved. The CDR3 spells CASSRDSYEQYF. CDR3 DNA sequence: TGTGCCAGCAGCCGTGACTCCTACGAGCAGTACTTC.